This T cell receptor beta chain comes out of a study of CD8 T cells in ankylosing spondylitis. TCRdb re-called the 5' RACE reads with MiXCR, one entry per CDR3 protein. This table holds fewer than 650,000 distinct CDR3 sequences, roughly 13% found once. As for this clonotype: Its antigen is as yet unknown.

The CDR3 is made up of 14 amino acids. V was clipped by 7 bases and J by 2 bases, with 17 bases between them. The germline CDR1 and CDR2 sequences are DFQATT and SNEGSKA (reference sequence). Study-wide findings and caveats: Within ankylosing spondylitis blood, a TCR beta motif made up of seven or eight highly homologous variants appeared to be characteristic.

The chain is built from TRBV20-1 and TRBJ1-1, with unresolved D. The material sequenced was blood, either unsorted or a sorted T cell fraction (not recorded which). This TCR was recovered from a male donor with ankylosing spondylitis. The CDR3 nucleotides are TGCAGTGGGAGGGCCCTGGCCACAAACACTGAAGCTTTCTTT. Protein: CSGRALATNTEAFF.